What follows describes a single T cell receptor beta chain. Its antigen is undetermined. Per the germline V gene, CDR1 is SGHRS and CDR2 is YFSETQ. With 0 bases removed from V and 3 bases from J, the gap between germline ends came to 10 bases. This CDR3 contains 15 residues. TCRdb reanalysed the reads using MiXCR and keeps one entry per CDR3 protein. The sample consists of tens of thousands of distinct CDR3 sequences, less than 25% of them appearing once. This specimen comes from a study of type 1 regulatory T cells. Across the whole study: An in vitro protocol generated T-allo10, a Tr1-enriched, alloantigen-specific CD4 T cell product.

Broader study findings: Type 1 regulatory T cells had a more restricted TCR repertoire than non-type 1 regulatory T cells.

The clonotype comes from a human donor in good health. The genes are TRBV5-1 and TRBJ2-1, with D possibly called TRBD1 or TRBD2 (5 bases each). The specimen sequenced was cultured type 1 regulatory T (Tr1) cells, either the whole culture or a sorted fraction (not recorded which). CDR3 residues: CASSLVGTDYNEQFF. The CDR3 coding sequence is TGCGCCAGCAGCTTGGTCGGGACGGACTACAATGAGCAGTTCTTC.